This record concerns one T cell receptor (beta chain) sequence. This record comes from a study of blood T cell repertoires in COVID-19. Here immunoSEQ multiplex PCR was the method, and the copy in TCRdb shows in-frame clones only, minus some. This sample has more than 95,000 clones, with around 74% found just once. The length of the CDR3 is 16 residues. The germline gives CDR1 MNHNS, CDR2 SASEGT. Trimming removed 4 bases from V and 1 base from J; junction bases left unmatched: 7. The TCR sequence derives from a woman aged 70-85 years with acute or convalescent COVID-19. The sample comprised peripheral blood. The J gene is TRBJ2-1, the V gene TRBV6-1; 7 nucleotides align to TRBD2. Here the CDR3 reads CASSAAGVRSYNEQFF. The CDR3 nucleotides read TGTGCCAGCAGTGCGGCGGGGGTGCGTTCCTACAATGAGCAGTTCTTC.